Listed below are T cell receptor beta chains from one sample, sequenced in a study of patients and donors after allogeneic stem cell transplantation. Each CDR3 protein is one row after TCRdb ran MiXCR on the RT-PCR reads. The sample shows roughly 960,000 distinct CDR3 sequences, roughly 17% of them seen only once. Sample: blood, either unsorted or a sorted T cell fraction (not recorded which). The source is a human donor who was either an allogeneic HSCT recipient or a stem cell or donor lymphocyte infusion donor (not recorded which). It is not recorded whose cells these are; they may come from a transplant donor. Each CDR3 is given with its conserved first and last residue. A D gene is named only where the DNA matches it firmly. Some rows mark clone size as missing; the rest say once, few, many or name a class of expanded clone.

d_gene	v_gene	abundance	j_gene	CDR3aa	CDR3nt
.	TRBV7-2	many	TRBJ1-5	CASSLAGGSHQPQHF	TGTGCCAGCAGCTTAGCGGGGGGTTCCCATCAGCCCCAGCATTTT
TRBD2	TRBV5-5	.	TRBJ2-2	CASSSPSGGGTGELFF	TGTGCCAGCAGCTCACCAAGCGGGGGAGGCACCGGGGAGCTGTTTTTT
.	TRBV10-3	.	TRBJ1-1	CAIIAEKNTEAFF	TGTGCCATCATCGCAGAAAAGAACACTGAAGCTTTCTTT
TRBD1	TRBV14	few	TRBJ1-1	CASSQLTGGGPEAFF	TGTGCCAGCAGCCAATTGACAGGGGGCGGCCCTGAAGCTTTCTTT
TRBD1	TRBV6-1	.	TRBJ1-5	CASRPSPGGRSNQPQHF	TGTGCCAGCAGGCCTAGCCCAGGGGGCAGGAGCAATCAGCCCCAGCATTTT
TRBD2	TRBV10-3	.	TRBJ2-2	CAISGGTPGGTGELFF	TGTGCCATCAGTGGGGGGACTCCGGGAGGCACCGGGGAGCTGTTTTTT
TRBD2	TRBV7-2	few	TRBJ2-1	CASSLEILAGGYNEQFF	TGTGCCAGCAGCTTAGAGATCTTGGCGGGGGGTTACAATGAGCAGTTCTTC
.	TRBV7-8	.	TRBJ2-2	CASSSFPLDRQANTGELFF	TGTGCCAGCAGCTCCTTCCCTCTGGATAGGCAAGCGAACACCGGGGAGCTGTTTTTT
TRBD2	TRBV12-3/TRBV12-4	.	TRBJ2-1	CASSPRTSGSLFGEQFF	TGTGCCAGCAGTCCCCGGACTAGCGGGAGTCTGTTTGGTGAGCAGTTCTTC
TRBD1	TRBV20-1	.	TRBJ2-1	CSAGRQGSLYNEQFF	TGCAGTGCTGGAAGACAGGGGTCCCTGTATAATGAGCAGTTCTTC
TRBD2	TRBV6-5	few	TRBJ2-5	CASSYSSGLAVRETQYF	TGTGCCAGCAGTTACTCCTCCGGACTAGCGGTCCGGGAGACCCAGTACTTC
TRBD2	TRBV10-3	.	TRBJ2-1	CAISGTSGDNNEQFF	TGTGCCATCAGTGGAACTAGCGGGGATAACAATGAGCAGTTCTTC
.	TRBV12-5	.	TRBJ1-5	CASGFGGLNQPQHF	TGTGCTAGTGGTTTCGGGGGGCTAAATCAGCCCCAGCATTTT
TRBD1	TRBV5-1	few	TRBJ2-7	CASSLAPGQGLGGAEQYF	TGCGCCAGCAGCTTGGCCCCGGGACAGGGGCTTGGGGGAGCCGAGCAGTACTTC
.	TRBV12-3/TRBV12-4	.	TRBJ2-3	CASSHSFTDTQYF	TGTGCCAGCAGCCATTCGTTCACAGATACGCAGTATTTT
.	TRBV5-1	.	TRBJ2-7	CASSPTGLSSYEQYF	TGCGCCAGCAGCCCGACAGGCCTGAGCTCCTACGAGCAGTACTTC
.	TRBV3-1	.	TRBJ1-1	CASSQAPGRMNTEAFF	TGTGCCAGCAGCCAAGCCCCAGGGAGGATGAACACTGAAGCTTTCTTT
TRBD2	TRBV4-3	few	TRBJ2-1	CASRPTSGGKNEQFF	TGCGCCAGCAGGCCGACTAGCGGGGGAAAGAATGAGCAGTTCTTC
.	TRBV12-3/TRBV12-4	many	TRBJ1-1	CASLPSLGHSATEAFF	TGTGCCAGCCTCCCGAGTCTCGGGCATTCCGCGACTGAAGCTTTCTTT
.	TRBV2	.	TRBJ1-2	CASKEALIGYGYTF	TGTGCCAGCAAGGAAGCTTTAATTGGGTATGGCTACACCTTC
.	TRBV7-2	few	TRBJ2-3	CASSFRVRATTDTQYF	TGTGCCAGCAGCTTTAGGGTGAGGGCCACCACAGATACGCAGTATTTT
.	TRBV10-3	.	TRBJ1-1	CAISGKWGLNTEAFF	TGTGCCATCAGTGGAAAGTGGGGTCTGAACACTGAAGCTTTCTTT
TRBD2	TRBV4-3	.	TRBJ2-7	CASSQVWRGGYEQYF	TGCGCCAGCAGCCAAGTGTGGCGGGGGGGCTACGAGCAGTACTTC
.	TRBV15	many	TRBJ1-3	CATSRNRQGVRNTIYF	TGTGCCACCAGCAGGAATCGTCAGGGAGTCAGAAACACCATATATTTT